These 30 T cell receptor beta chains originate from one sample sequenced in a study of naive and memory T cell subsets. Two oligonucleotides, mixed equimolar, formed the beta constant-region primer covering TRBC1 and TRBC2. MiXCR, applied by TCRdb to the UMI-ligation and nested PCR reads, yields one record per CDR3 protein. In the table there are around 31,000 distinct CDR3 sequences, approximately 11% of which are singletons. Sequenced: effector memory CD4+ T cells from blood. Specified subset: effector memory, CD45RA- CD27-. These receptors were collected from a human donor in good health.

V gene TRBV7-8 combines with J gene TRBJ2-1, with D hard to call. The CDR3 totals 15 residues. Germline V gives CDR1 SGHVS, CDR2 FQNEAQ. Trimming stripped 0 bases from V and 6 bases from J, with 12 bases between. In DNA form, the CDR3 reads TGTGCCAGCAGCTTAGCGAGATCACAGATCAATGAGCAGTTCTTC. This sequence encodes CASSLARSQINEQFF.

The genes are TRBV20-1 and TRBJ1-5; the D gene is possibly TRBD1 (5 bases). With 5 bases removed from V and 7 bases from J, the gap between germline ends came to 24 bases. The CDR3 totals 16 residues. Looked up from germline, CDR1 is DFQATT and CDR2 is SNEGSKA (reference sequence). The CDR3 sequence: CSASTGGAPSWQPQHF. The CDR3 nucleotides are TGCAGTGCTTCAACCGGTGGGGCCCCGTCGTGGCAGCCCCAGCATTTT.

The chain joins TRBV11-2 to TRBJ1-1; D is undetermined. The germline gives CDR1 SGHAT, CDR2 FQNNGV. This CDR3 has 11 amino acids. Trimming stripped 1 base from V and 6 bases from J, with 3 bases between. In nucleotides, the CDR3 is TGTGCCAGCAGCTTAGGGGCTGAAGCTTTCTTT. Its translation: CASSLGAEAFF.

Regarding this clonotype: Mismatch with germline at one junction end may stem from a read error. The chain joins TRBV7-7 to TRBJ2-1; D remains unclear. CDR3 size: 14 residues. The germline V gene has CDR1 SSHAT and CDR2 FNYEAQ (reference sequence). CDR3 residues: CASSPGHSYNEQFF. The CDR3 nucleotides read TGTGCTAGCAGCCCCGGTCACTCCTACAATGAGCAGTTCTTC.

In its sample, this clonotype was seen many times. V and J are TRBV29-1 and TRBJ2-5, with a tentative D call TRBD2 (5 bases). With 7 bases removed from V and 5 bases from J, the gap between germline ends came to 20 bases. The CDR3 is 14 amino acids. Germline CDR1 SQVTM, CDR2 ANQGSEA. CDR3 DNA: TGCAGCGCCGAAACTAGGCCCCCCAGCGAGACCCAGTACTTC. Protein: CSAETRPPSETQYF.

The chain links TRBV7-8 to TRBJ2-5; possibly TRBD2 for D (6 bases). This CDR3 comprises 15 residues. Looked up from germline, CDR1 is SGHVS and CDR2 is FQNEAQ. V shed 4 bases and J shed 4 bases, with 16 bases lying between them. CDR3 amino acids: CASSWGLGVRETQYF. DNA of the CDR3: TGTGCCAGCAGCTGGGGACTGGGCGTGAGAGAGACCCAGTACTTC.

The chain couples TRBV18 to TRBJ2-7, with a weak D call TRBD2 (6 bases). The germline CDR1 and CDR2 sequences are KGHSH and LQKENI. Trimming stripped 6 bases from V and 7 bases from J, with 19 bases between. The CDR3 extends over 14 amino acids. In DNA form, the CDR3 reads TGTGCCAGCTCTCCCCCCGCCGGGGGTGGAGAGCAGTACTTC. Residues: CASSPPAGGGEQYF.

This clonotype appeared a few times. The rearrangement links TRBV6-1 to TRBJ2-5; TRBD2 matches 9 bases. The CDR3 totals 13 residues. Germline lookup yields CDR1 MNHNS and CDR2 SASEGT. With 7 bases clipped from V and 4 bases from J, the junction kept 4 bases outside the gene matches. Here the CDR3 reads CASKGAGGETQYF. CDR3 in DNA: TGTGCCAGCAAAGGAGCGGGGGGAGAGACCCAGTACTTC.

In its sample, this clonotype was seen a few times. The chain employs TRBV4-3 and TRBJ2-6; tentatively, D is TRBD1 (5 bases). The V gene's germline CDR1 is LGHNA and CDR2 YSLEER. There are 17 residues in the CDR3. Trimming removed 1 base at V and 3 bases at J, with 13 bases between. CDR3 nucleotides: TGCGCCAGCAGCCAAGCCAGGGTAGTGTTTGGGGCCAACGTCCTGACTTTC. This encodes CASSQARVVFGANVLTF.

This clonotype was seen many times. The chain uses TRBV3-1 and TRBJ2-7; no firm D call. The CDR3 runs 13 residues. The ends were cut back, 2 bases at V and 0 bases at J, with 5 bases in the middle. From germline, CDR1 is LGHDT and CDR2 YNNKEL (reference sequence). CDR3: CASSQSNSYEQYF. DNA for the CDR3: TGTGCCAGCAGCCAAAGCAACTCCTACGAGCAGTACTTC.

The chain joins TRBV3-1 to TRBJ1-2; D unclear. CDR1 and CDR2 (germline): LGHDT, YNNKEL (reference sequence). The V gene lost 1 base and the J gene lost 8 bases, with 11 bases spanning the gap. This CDR3 region has 13 residues. CDR3 residues: CASSQGTKVGYTF. CDR3 sequence (DNA): TGTGCCAGCAGCCAAGGGACCAAAGTGGGCTACACCTTC.

The chain links TRBV10-3 to TRBJ1-5; D is uncertain. Germline V lookup: CDR1 ENHRY, CDR2 SYGVKD. Deletions cut 3 bases from V and 5 bases from J, with 8 bases between. This CDR3 is built from 13 residues. CDR3 nucleotide sequence: TGTGCCATCAGTGATCTCAGTTATCAGCCCCAGCATTTT. Translated: CAISDLSYQPQHF.

This clonotype showed up just a few times. CDR3 residues: CASSRFADLNTEAFF. CDR3 DNA sequence: TGTGCCAGCAGCCGGTTCGCGGATCTGAACACTGAAGCTTTCTTT. This sequence joins TRBV12-3 or TRBV12-4 and TRBJ1-1, with D hard to call. Trimming pared 6 bases from V and 0 bases from J, leaving 14 bases between. This CDR3 comprises 15 residues.

This clonotype was found a few times. This chain's CDR3 is CASSTSGGARNEQFF. The CDR3 DNA is TGTGCCAGCAGCACCTCAGGGGGAGCTCGCAATGAGCAGTTCTTC. This chain connects TRBV11-2 to TRBJ2-1, with 7 bases identical to TRBD1. The CDR3 spans 15 residues. Germline V gene lookup returns CDR1 SGHAT and CDR2 FQNNGV. V gave up 5 bases and J gave up 6 bases; unmatched junction bases: 10.

The J gene is TRBJ1-2, the V gene TRBV27; unclear D gene. The CDR3 covers 15 residues. The ends were cut back, 1 base at V and 7 bases at J, with 16 bases in the middle. Germline V gene lookup returns CDR1 MNHEY and CDR2 SMNVEV (reference sequence). The DNA for the CDR3 is TGTGCCAGCAGTTTATGGAGTGGGCCCAGTGTTGGCTACACCTTC. This translates into CASSLWSGPSVGYTF.

Only a few counts were recorded for this clonotype. The chain carries TRBV28 and TRBJ2-4, with D unclear. CDR1 and CDR2 from the germline V gene are MDHEN and SYDVKM. This CDR3 is built from 15 residues. With 4 bases removed from V and 0 bases from J, the gap between germline ends came to 10 bases. The CDR3 protein is CASSSRLLAKNIQYF. The DNA of the CDR3 is TGTGCCAGCAGTTCCCGGCTCCTAGCCAAAAACATTCAGTACTTC.

A word on this clonotype: A read error may account for a junction end that differs from germline. This chain joins TRBV2 and TRBJ2-3; no firm D call. The CDR3 covers 14 residues. Germline V gene data show CDR1 as SNHLY and CDR2 as FYNNEI. For the CDR3, the DNA is TGTGCCAGCAGTGTTGGGTACCGCACAGATAAGCAGTATTTT. Translation gives CASSVGYRTDKQYF. The variable domain in full, with the rest retrieved from reference TRBV2 and TRBJ2-3, is EPEVTQTPSHQVTQMGQEVILRCVPISNHLYFYWYRQILGQKVEFLVSFYNNEISEKSEIFDDQFSVERPDGSNFTLKIRSTKLEDSAMYFCASSVGYRTDKQYFGPGTRLTVL.

This clonotype was observed many times. The rearrangement joins TRBV12-3 or TRBV12-4 to TRBJ1-1; weak D call: TRBD1 (5 bases). V lost 3 bases and J lost 0, with 8 bases in between. CDR3 length: 14 amino acids. The CDR3 sequence: CASSFRQMNTEAFF. The CDR3 nucleotides read TGTGCCAGCAGTTTCCGACAGATGAACACTGAAGCTTTCTTT.

The chain uses TRBV30 and TRBJ2-3, with 8 bases identical to TRBD2. Germline-derived CDR1 and CDR2 are GTSNPN and SVGIG (reference sequence). Trimming cost V 8 bases and J 1 base; bases outside gene matches: 11. The CDR3 has 15 residues. The CDR3 loop is CAGGGEAGGTDTQYF. For the CDR3, the DNA is TGTGCCGGGGGGGGAGAAGCGGGAGGCACAGATACGCAGTATTTT. Looking up the rest from reference TRBV30 and TRBJ2-3 gives the full variable domain: SQTIHQWPATLVQPVGSPLSLECTVEGTSNPNLYWYRQAAGRGLQLLFYSVGIGQISSEVPQNLSASRPQDRQFILSSKKLLLSDSGFYLCAGGGEAGGTDTQYFGPGTRLTVL.

This clonotype showed up many times. The chain links TRBV30 to TRBJ2-7; D remains ambiguous. Trimming removed 2 bases at V and 3 bases at J, with 8 bases between. The CDR3 has 12 residues. Germline V gives CDR1 GTSNPN, CDR2 SVGIG (reference sequence). The CDR3 spells CAWSPSSYEQYF. The CDR3 DNA follows: TGTGCCTGGAGTCCTTCGAGCTACGAGCAGTACTTC. Full variable domain (remainder filled in from reference TRBV30 and TRBJ2-7): SQTIHQWPATLVQPVGSPLSLECTVEGTSNPNLYWYRQAAGRGLQLLFYSVGIGQISSEVPQNLSASRPQDRQFILSSKKLLLSDSGFYLCAWSPSSYEQYFGPGTRLTVT.

V usage is TRBV28 and J usage is TRBJ1-1; maybe TRBD1 (5 bases). V lost 2 bases and J lost 0, with 7 bases in between. The CDR3 totals 14 residues. Per the germline V gene, CDR1 is MDHEN and CDR2 is SYDVKM. The CDR3: CASSLAGVNTEAFF. Written as DNA, the CDR3 is TGTGCCAGCAGTTTAGCGGGGGTGAACACTGAAGCTTTCTTT.

Comments on this clonotype: Just one base apart from a much larger clone, this may be a read error. CDR3 nucleotides: TGTGTCAGCAGCTTAGTTGGTGGGGGACAGATGATAAACAATGAGCAGTTCTTC. Its translation is CVSSLVGGGQMINNEQFF. This sequence joins TRBV7-3 and TRBJ2-1; 7 bases map to TRBD1. Germline V CDR1 and CDR2: SGHTA, FQGTGA. This CDR3 contains 18 residues.

This chain joins TRBV3-1 and TRBJ2-3; no clear D gene. Between the trimmed V and J ends, which lost 0 bases and 1 base, there was a span of 11 bases. From germline, CDR1 is LGHDT and CDR2 YNNKEL (reference sequence). This CDR3 spans 16 amino acids. The CDR3 loop reads CASSQEFTWGTDTQYF. The CDR3, as DNA: TGTGCCAGCAGCCAAGAATTCACTTGGGGCACAGATACGCAGTATTTT.

This chain connects TRBV3-1 to TRBJ2-1, with 13 nucleotides matching TRBD2. CDR3 length: 16 residues. V trimming: 4 bases; J trimming: 7 bases; junction bases outside the gene matches: 7. From germline, CDR1 is LGHDT and CDR2 YNNKEL (reference sequence). CDR3 region: CASSRVGLAGRNEQFF. CDR3 DNA sequence: TGTGCCAGCAGCCGGGTGGGACTAGCGGGGAGGAATGAGCAGTTCTTC.

The DNA for the CDR3 is TGTGCCAGCAGCTTGGCTAGCGGAAGTTGGACGTACTTC. Its translation is CASSLASGSWTYF. This chain uses TRBV7-2 with TRBJ2-7; 7 bases fit TRBD2. CDR3 length: 13 residues. In germline, CDR1 is SGHTA, CDR2 FQGNSA. Losses at the gene ends were 3 bases for V and 12 bases for J; bases not matched to a gene: 11.

This clonotype was seen more than once but under ten times. The chain employs TRBV2 and TRBJ1-5, with a possible D match to TRBD1 (5 bases). Germline V gene lookup returns CDR1 SNHLY and CDR2 FYNNEI. This CDR3 has 16 residues. Trimming left V 4 bases short and J 1 base short, with 14 bases between. The CDR3 coding sequence is TGTGCCAGCAGTGCTCCGGGACGAAGAAGCAATCAGCCCCAGCATTTT. Translating gives CASSAPGRRSNQPQHF.

This clonotype is a singleton in its sample. A junction boundary mismatches the germline segment, possibly from a read error. The rearrangement joins TRBV7-9 to TRBJ2-5, with 8 bases that match TRBD2. The CDR3 extends over 15 amino acids. Germline V CDR1 and CDR2: SEHNR, FQNEAQ (reference sequence). The CDR3 sequence is CASSNRGGLGETQCF. Written as DNA, the CDR3 is TGTGCCAGCAGCAATCGGGGGGGCCTCGGGGAGACCCAGTGCTTC.

The chain combines TRBV4-3 with TRBJ2-2; no clear D. CDR3 length: 15 residues. Germline CDR1 reads LGHNA; CDR2 reads YSLEER. V lost 1 base to trimming and J lost 2 bases, with 8 bases between them. This chain's CDR3 is CASSQGLVNTGELFF. The CDR3 region has the DNA TGCGCCAGCAGCCAAGGGCTAGTAAACACCGGGGAGCTGTTTTTT.

This clonotype is medium-sized (0.01 to 0.1%) in the sample. The chain links TRBV20-1 to TRBJ1-1; 8 positions agree with TRBD1. J lost 0 bases, V lost 6 bases, and 6 bases had no gene match. CDR3 length: 14 residues. Germline CDR1 is DFQATT and CDR2 is SNEGSKA (reference sequence). DNA of the CDR3: TGCAGTGCCGGGACAGGAAGGGTGAACACTGAAGCTTTCTTT. It specifies CSAGTGRVNTEAFF.

The rearrangement links TRBV3-1 to TRBJ2-1, with D perhaps TRBD1 (5 bases). The CDR3 has 14 amino acids. V lost 0 bases, J lost 9 bases, and 12 bases lay in between. Germline loops: CDR1 LGHDT, CDR2 YNNKEL (reference sequence). The CDR3 bases are TGTGCCAGCAGCCAAGAGGCTAACCAGGGTGAGCAGTTCTTC. Protein: CASSQEANQGEQFF.